This TCR beta chain was found in a study of cytomegalovirus exposure and HLA in healthy donors. This clone was picked up a small number of times. Amplification used 60 Vbeta primers and 13 Jbeta primers. The table came from immunoSEQ multiplex PCR; TCRdb's copy has only in-frame clones and leaves some out. The data contain more than 95,000 clones, approximately 83% of them singletons. Sequencing used PBMCs. This receptor was taken from a woman between 35 and 50 years old in good health and CMV-seropositive.

The CDR3 protein is CASRTWTGENSEAFF. CDR3 nucleotide sequence: TGTGCCAGCAGAACATGGACAGGGGAAAACTCTGAAGCTTTCTTT. This chain joins TRBV25-1 and TRBJ1-1; 9 nucleotides match TRBD1. The V gene end was trimmed by 6 bases and the J gene end by 6 bases; junction bases not matched to a gene: 11. The CDR3 sequence is 15 residues long. Germline lookup yields CDR1 MGHDK and CDR2 SYGVNS.